This T cell receptor beta chain appears in the sequencing data of a study of blood T cells in healthy people across ages. A J-beta primer mix and a sample-barcoded 5' primer were used in a second PCR of roughly 6 to 11 cycles. Each cDNA molecule was tagged by a template-switch adaptor that had 12 random nucleotides. In TCRdb, the 5' RACE reads were re-called with MiXCR into one record per CDR3 protein. The sample includes under 2,000,000 distinct CDR3 sequences, roughly 49% of them seen just once. Study findings and constraints: Without sorted subsets, naive and antigen-experienced compartments could not be conclusively compared. Naive CD4+ cell counts and diversity both ran higher in long-lived than in aged donors. A roughly linear age-dependent decrease characterized TCR beta diversity per million T cells.

This clonotype was counted only a few times. Its antigen is unknown. V shed 4 bases, J shed 0 bases, and the junction held 4 bases outside the gene matches. CDR3 length equals 15 residues. The sequencing sample was made of blood. This clonotype was obtained from a woman aged 40-49 years in good health. V gene TRBV12-3 or TRBV12-4 combines with J gene TRBJ1-2; 8 bases are a match to TRBD1. In DNA form, the CDR3 reads TGTGCCAGCAGTTCCCCGGGACAGGCTAACTATGGCTACACCTTC. It specifies CASSSPGQANYGYTF.